The 10 T cell receptor beta chains presented below share a single source sample, sequenced in a study of sequential checkpoint blockade in melanoma. Method: immunoSEQ multiplex PCR; TCRdb's copy keeps in-frame clones and lacks some. Of tens of thousands of clones in the sample, around 70% were seen once. Treatment defined: randomized to nivolumab then ipilimumab (arm A) or the reverse (arm B). Specimen: CD8+ T cells sorted from blood (inferred from file names), collected from a patient given nivolumab and ipilimumab in sequence. The receptors stem from a human donor with melanoma.

The V and J genes are TRBV7-9 and TRBJ2-7, with a weak D call TRBD2 (5 bases). This CDR3 has 14 amino acids. V was pared by 3 bases and J by 5 bases, with 14 bases between. Germline V gene lookup returns CDR1 SEHNR and CDR2 FQNEAQ (reference sequence). CDR3 bases: TGTGCCAGCAGCTTTCCTCCTAGCATCGACGAGCAGTACTTC. Translation: CASSFPPSIDEQYF.

The rearrangement links TRBV28 to TRBJ1-3; the match to TRBD1 covers 7 bases. The CDR3 runs to 16 residues. V shed 5 bases and J 2 bases; nucleotides not matched to a gene: 9. The germline V gene has CDR1 MDHEN and CDR2 SYDVKM. For the CDR3, the DNA is TGTGCCAGCAGTCCACTACATGGGACAGCTGGAAACACCATATATTTT. Translated: CASSPLHGTAGNTIYF.

The chain is built from TRBV27 and TRBJ2-1; 14 bases line up with TRBD2. The CDR3 runs 16 residues. J was trimmed by 9 bases and V by 5 bases; bases with no gene match: 9. Germline CDR1 and CDR2: MNHEY and SMNVEV (reference sequence). CDR3 sequence (DNA): TGTGCCAGCAGTGGCTCGGGGACTAGCGGGGGTGCTGAGCAGTTCTTC. Encoded protein: CASSGSGTSGGAEQFF.

This clone has more than one count but fewer than ten. The J gene is TRBJ2-3, the V gene TRBV4-1; the match to TRBD2 covers 10 bases. V shed 3 bases and J 6 bases; nucleotides not matched to a gene: 0. The CDR3 has 13 amino acids. The germline V gene has CDR1 MGHRA and CDR2 YSYEKL. The CDR3 DNA reads as TGCGCCAGCAGCCAGGGACTAGCGGATACGCAGTATTTT. It yields the protein CASSQGLADTQYF.

The gene calls are TRBV6-4 and TRBJ1-6, with D possibly being TRBD1 (6 bases). The CDR3 is made up of 15 amino acids. Trimming left V 6 bases short and J 7 bases short, with 16 bases between. Looked up from germline, CDR1 is MRHNA and CDR2 is SNTAGT. The CDR3 sequence: CASRKQGVKNSPLHF. For the CDR3, the DNA is TGTGCCAGCAGAAAACAGGGTGTGAAGAATTCACCCCTCCACTTT.

The chain recombines TRBV27 with TRBJ1-1, with D possibly TRBD1 on 5 matching bases. V dropped 2 bases and J dropped 8 bases, with 6 bases sitting between them. The V gene's germline CDR1 is MNHEY and CDR2 SMNVEV (reference sequence). The CDR3 has 11 amino acids. The CDR3 sequence is CASSLGGEAFF. In nucleotides, the CDR3 is TGTGCCAGCAGTTTAGGGGGGGAAGCTTTCTTT.

The chain employs TRBV4-3 and TRBJ2-6; 8 bases align to TRBD1. Germline loops: CDR1 LGHNA, CDR2 YSLEER. V lost 4 bases to trimming and J lost 1 base; unmatched junction nucleotides: 12. The CDR3 runs to 19 residues. The CDR3, as DNA: TGCGCCAGCAGCCCCCACTGGACAGGGAGAGTTTCTGGGGCCAACGTCCTGACTTTC. Its translation: CASSPHWTGRVSGANVLTF.

The chain employs TRBV27 and TRBJ2-3; 14 bases are a match to TRBD2. The J segment lost 2 bases and the V segment lost 3 bases, leaving 1 base of the junction unmatched. The CDR3 loop spans 16 amino acids. The V gene's germline CDR1 is MNHEY and CDR2 SMNVEV (reference sequence). This CDR3 reads CASSLGLAGATDTQYF. The CDR3 nucleotides are TGTGCCAGCAGTTTGGGACTAGCGGGGGCCACAGATACGCAGTATTTT.

In this sample, this clone turned up once. The CDR3 DNA reads TGTGCCAGCAGTTTCACGAGGGACACCCGTAAAGGGGAGCTGTTTTTT. Translation gives CASSFTRDTRKGELFF. The V call is TRBV6-5, the J call TRBJ2-2, with a weak D call TRBD1 (6 bases). The CDR3 covers 16 residues. V lost 4 bases and J lost 8, with 20 bases in between. Germline CDR1 reads MNHEY; CDR2 reads SVGAGI.

The CDR3 is CASSVWAGGEQYF. CDR3 coding DNA: TGTGCCAGCAGCGTGTGGGCAGGGGGCGAGCAGTACTTC. The chain recombines TRBV13 with TRBJ2-7; TRBD1 aligns across 7 bases. Germline values: CDR1 PRHDT, CDR2 FYEKMQ (reference sequence). The CDR3 totals 13 residues. The V and J ends lost 5 bases and 6 bases, in that order; junction bases with no gene match: 7. The full variable domain, its missing parts supplied by reference TRBV13 and TRBJ2-7, is AAGVIQSPRHLIKEKRETATLKCYPIPRHDTVYWYQQGPGQDPQFLISFYEKMQSDKGSIPDRFSAQQFSDYHSELNMSSLELGDSALYFCASSVWAGGEQYFGPGTRLTVT.